Following are 25 T cell receptor beta chains from one sample sequenced in a study of T-cell reconstitution after alpha-beta-depleted transplantation in children. Unique molecular identifiers featured in how the TCRbeta library was prepared. Each CDR3 protein gets one entry after TCRdb re-called the PCR reads with MiXCR. The table has about 500,000 distinct CDR3 sequences, approximately 30% seen once. The sample in question was PBMCs from the stem cell graft donor, obtained from the stem cell graft. The receptors originated from a human donor who donated a stem cell graft to a child with aplastic anemia.

This chain connects TRBV7-2 to TRBJ1-1; no definite D call. This CDR3 region has 15 residues. V lost 6 bases to trimming and J lost 1 base, with 15 bases between them. Germline CDR1 SGHTA, CDR2 FQGNSA. The CDR3 DNA reads as TGTGCCAGCAGTCGACAAGCCCTCTGGAACACTGAAGCTTTCTTT. Protein sequence: CASSRQALWNTEAFF.

CDR3 DNA sequence: TGTGCCAGCAGCTTCACAGGTGCAACTAATGAAAAACTGTTTTTT. Amino acids: CASSFTGATNEKLFF. The chain has TRBV7-2 and TRBJ1-4; D is possibly TRBD1 (5 bases). The CDR3 is 15 amino acids. Germline V lookup: CDR1 SGHTA, CDR2 FQGNSA. V lost 3 bases, J lost 0 bases, and 8 bases lay in between.

CDR3 protein: CASTTDRENTGELFF. CDR3 coding DNA: TGTGCCAGCACAACCGACAGGGAGAACACCGGGGAGCTGTTTTTT. The V gene is TRBV6-1, the J gene TRBJ2-2; 7 bases align to TRBD1. The CDR3 is made up of 15 amino acids. The V gene's germline CDR1 is MNHNS and CDR2 SASEGT. J gave up 1 base and V 7 bases, and 6 bases lay outside the gene matches.

The chain has TRBV28 and TRBJ1-2; D might be TRBD1 (6 bases). Trimming cost V 6 bases and J 8 bases, with 19 bases left between them. Germline lookup yields CDR1 MDHEN and CDR2 SYDVKM. CDR3 size: 14 residues. CDR3 sequence reads: CASSRSLGAGGYTF. DNA for the CDR3: TGTGCCAGCAGCCGAAGTTTGGGGGCTGGAGGCTACACCTTC.

This clonotype was seen more than once but under ten times. The J gene is TRBJ2-1, the V gene TRBV12-5; 11 bases are shared with TRBD2. From germline, CDR1 is LGHNT and CDR2 FRNRAP. The CDR3 length is 15 residues. V shed 6 bases, J shed 8 bases, and the junction held 9 bases outside the gene matches. CDR3 sequence: CASGPTSGSFYEQFF. DNA for the CDR3: TGTGCTAGTGGCCCAACTAGCGGGAGTTTTTATGAGCAGTTCTTC.

The CDR3 region has the DNA TGCGCCAGCAGCTTGTACCGGGAGGACGGAGTGAACAATGAGCAGTTCTTC. Translating gives CASSLYREDGVNNEQFF. The gene calls are TRBV5-1 and TRBJ2-1; 7 bases match TRBD2. The CDR3 sequence is 17 residues long. CDR1 SGHRS and CDR2 YFSETQ come from the germline V gene. The trim removed 1 base at V and 5 bases at J, leaving 12 bases unmatched.

The V call is TRBV9, the J call TRBJ2-5, with 10 bases fitting TRBD1. Germline-derived CDR1 and CDR2 are SGDLS and YYNGEE. There are 15 residues in the CDR3. V lost 3 bases to trimming and J lost 1 base; unmatched junction nucleotides: 3. Here the CDR3 reads CASSGRDRGQETQYF. The DNA for the CDR3 is TGTGCCAGCAGCGGCCGGGACAGGGGCCAAGAGACCCAGTACTTC.

There are a few counts of this clonotype. The gene calls are TRBV7-2 and TRBJ2-7; D is undetermined. The CDR3 contains 14 residues. With 5 bases removed from V and 3 bases from J, the gap between germline ends came to 14 bases. The germline gives CDR1 SGHTA, CDR2 FQGNSA. CDR3 sequence: CASSPYDVLYEQYF. Here the CDR3 DNA reads TGTGCCAGCAGCCCATATGACGTCCTCTACGAGCAGTACTTC.

The chain is built from TRBV5-1 and TRBJ2-1; D is unresolved. V shed 4 bases and J shed 6 bases, with 20 bases lying between them. This CDR3 region has 16 residues. Germline V lookup: CDR1 SGHRS, CDR2 YFSETQ. This CDR3 is CASSPHDTYVSNEQFF. DNA for the CDR3: TGCGCCAGCAGCCCGCATGACACGTACGTGTCCAATGAGCAGTTCTTC.

V gene TRBV12-3 or TRBV12-4 combines with J gene TRBJ1-1; 7 nucleotides match TRBD1. The J segment lost 0 bases and the V segment lost 6 bases, leaving 4 bases of the junction unmatched. The CDR3 length is 14 residues. The CDR3 is CASSRGQVNTEAFF. The CDR3 region has the DNA TGTGCCAGCAGCCGCGGACAGGTGAACACTGAAGCTTTCTTT.

The chain carries TRBV7-9 and TRBJ2-1; D gene unclear. CDR1 is SEHNR, CDR2 FQNEAQ, per germline (reference sequence). V was trimmed by 5 bases and J by 5 bases, leaving 13 bases between them. The CDR3 has 14 amino acids. The CDR3 DNA is TGTGCCAGCAGCCCGCCCCCGGACCACAATGAGCAGTTCTTC. This gives the protein CASSPPPDHNEQFF.

V is TRBV4-3 and J is TRBJ1-2; no clear D gene. Germline CDR1 reads LGHNA; CDR2 reads YSLEER. Trimming shortened V by 0 bases and J by 8 bases, and 13 bases separated the two germline ends. The CDR3 is 14 amino acids. The CDR3 loop reads CASSQDSAQEGYTF. CDR3 sequence (DNA): TGCGCCAGCAGCCAAGATTCGGCCCAAGAGGGCTACACCTTC.

There are a few counts of this clonotype. The gene calls are TRBV20-1 and TRBJ2-7; D is unresolved. Per germline, CDR1 DFQATT and CDR2 SNEGSKA (reference sequence). The CDR3 totals 13 residues. V lost 1 base and J lost 7, with 14 bases in between. For the CDR3, the DNA is TGCAGTGCTAGAGTCGCACGTTCCCAGGAGCAGTACTTC. Translating it yields CSARVARSQEQYF.

The CDR3 coding sequence is TGCAGTGCTAGATTGGCAGAAGGATTGAACACTGAAGCTTTCTTT. Its translation: CSARLAEGLNTEAFF. The rearrangement joins TRBV20-1 to TRBJ1-1; the D is unclear. The germline V gene encodes CDR1 DFQATT and CDR2 SNEGSKA (reference sequence). This CDR3 comprises 15 residues. With 2 bases removed from V and 0 bases from J, the gap between germline ends came to 13 bases.

The chain carries TRBV7-2 and TRBJ1-5, with 7 nucleotides matching TRBD1. The length of the CDR3 is 13 residues. From germline, CDR1 is SGHTA and CDR2 FQGNSA. Unmatched junction bases numbered 2, after V lost 6 bases and J lost 3 bases. The CDR3, as DNA: TGTGCCAGCAGAGGACAGGCCAATCAGCCCCAGCATTTT. This translates into CASRGQANQPQHF. Variable domain in full (rest from reference TRBV7-2 and TRBJ1-5): GAGVSQSPSNKVTEKGKDVELRCDPISGHTALYWYRQSLGQGLEFLIYFQGNSAPDKSGLPSDRFSAERTGGSVSTLTIQRTQQEDSAVYLCASRGQANQPQHFGDGTRLSIL.

This clonotype was observed a few times. The chain carries TRBV10-3 and TRBJ1-1, with D perhaps TRBD1 (5 bases). This CDR3 comprises 15 residues. V lost 0 bases to trimming and J lost 1 base, with 9 bases between them. Per germline, CDR1 ENHRY and CDR2 SYGVKD. The CDR3 DNA follows: TGTGCCATCAGTGAGTCTCAGGGAGCGAACACTGAAGCTTTCTTT. Protein: CAISESQGANTEAFF.

This clonotype was found a few times. The J gene is TRBJ2-5, the V gene TRBV10-1; either TRBD1 or TRBD2 may fit D (5 bases each). CDR1 is WNHNN, CDR2 SYGVQD, per germline (reference sequence). The CDR3 runs to 15 residues. V lost 4 bases and J 5 bases, leaving 17 bases between the germline ends. CDR3 sequence reads: CASSGRDVPGETQYF. CDR3 in DNA: TGCGCCAGCAGTGGTCGGGACGTCCCCGGGGAGACCCAGTACTTC.

This clonotype has only a few counts. The CDR3 DNA reads as TGCGCCAGCAGCTCCCTAAATTCGGGCTATGGCTACACCTTC. It translates to CASSSLNSGYGYTF. V usage is TRBV5-1 and J usage is TRBJ1-2; D gene unclear. The germline gives CDR1 SGHRS, CDR2 YFSETQ. The CDR3 consists of 14 residues. Deletions cut 3 bases from V and 4 bases from J, with 13 bases between. Variable domain in full (rest from reference TRBV5-1 and TRBJ1-2): KAGVTQTPRYLIKTRGQQVTLSCSPISGHRSVSWYQQTPGQGLQFLFEYFSETQRNKGNFPGRFSGRQFSNSRSEMNVSTLELGDSALYLCASSSLNSGYGYTFGSGTRLTVV.

This clonotype was seen repeatedly, ten times or more. The chain joins TRBV29-1 to TRBJ2-2, with 7 bases that match TRBD2. Germline-derived CDR1 and CDR2 are SQVTM and ANQGSEA. The CDR3 extends over 14 amino acids. V trimming: 6 bases; J trimming: 4 bases; junction bases outside the gene matches: 8. This chain's CDR3 is CSVGHGRSTGELFF. DNA for the CDR3: TGCAGCGTGGGGCACGGGAGGTCCACCGGGGAGCTGTTTTTT.

This chain uses TRBV5-1 with TRBJ2-5; D is unclear. This CDR3 has 11 residues. V was trimmed by 3 bases and J by 3 bases, leaving 3 bases between them. Germline values: CDR1 SGHRS, CDR2 YFSETQ. The CDR3 DNA reads TGCGCCAGCAGCTGGAAAGAGACCCAGTACTTC. Its protein product is CASSWKETQYF.

V and J are TRBV14 and TRBJ2-1; no firm D call. The germline V gene encodes CDR1 SGHDN and CDR2 FVKESK. This CDR3 is built from 16 residues. Trimming stripped 1 base from V and 4 bases from J, with 14 bases between. CDR3 nucleotides: TGTGCCAGCAGCCAAGGGCTTCCCTCTTCTTACAATGAGCAGTTCTTC. Translating gives CASSQGLPSSYNEQFF.

The V and J genes are TRBV7-2 and TRBJ2-7; 8 nucleotides agree with TRBD1. From germline, CDR1 is SGHTA and CDR2 FQGNSA. The CDR3 has 17 amino acids. After removal of 2 bases from V and 1 base from J, the junction contained 10 bases not matched to a gene. The CDR3 loop reads CASSLNSGTGLSYEQYF. The CDR3 region has the DNA TGTGCCAGCAGCTTAAACTCAGGGACAGGCCTTTCCTACGAGCAGTACTTC.

This clonotype has only a few counts. V usage is TRBV24-1 and J usage is TRBJ2-1; D is possibly TRBD1 or TRBD2 (5 bases each). The CDR3 totals 14 residues. The V gene's germline CDR1 is KGHDR and CDR2 SFDVKD. V lost 4 bases, J lost 9 bases, and 15 bases lay in between. The CDR3 DNA reads as TGTGCCACCAGTGAGCCGGGGCGTTTAGGTGAGCAGTTCTTC. Its protein product is CATSEPGRLGEQFF.

In its sample, this clonotype was seen a few times. This chain connects TRBV20-1 to TRBJ2-7, with D maybe TRBD2 (6 bases). Per the germline V gene, CDR1 is DFQATT and CDR2 is SNEGSKA (reference sequence). The CDR3 spans 15 residues. V lost 0 bases and J lost 3, with 15 bases in between. The CDR3 region has the DNA TGCAGTGCTAGAGATCGCCGGACTAACGACTACGAGCAGTACGTC. Translation gives CSARDRRTNDYEQYV.

This chain links TRBV12-3 or TRBV12-4 with TRBJ1-1; no reliable D call. The CDR3 length is 18 residues. Between the trimmed V and J ends, which lost 0 bases and 1 base, there was a span of 18 bases. The CDR3, as DNA: TGTGCCAGCAGTTTAGCGCGGTTGGGTTCTGGGAGGAACACTGAAGCTTTCTTT. As protein: CASSLARLGSGRNTEAFF.